These T cell receptor beta chains were read from a single sample in a study of blood T cell repertoires in COVID-19. Sequencing used immunoSEQ multiplex PCR; TCRdb keeps in-frame clones, though not all of them. The table has about 110,000 clones, nearly 90% seen once. Input material: peripheral blood. These receptors all come from a human donor in a cohort sampled during active COVID-19. CDR3s include the opening cysteine and the closing phenylalanine or tryptophan. The D gene is left open where the match is weak. Only part of the rows carry a size: once, few, many, or a class if the clone is expanded.

cdr3_length: 16
j_call: TRBJ1-4
clone_size: once
v_call: TRBV5-5
d_call: TRBD1
cdr3_aa: CASHYSLQGGIEKLFF
cdr3_nt: TGTGCCAGCCATTATTCCCTCCAAGGGGGCATCGAAAAACTGTTTTTT

cdr3_length: 15
j_call: TRBJ2-1
clone_size: .
v_call: TRBV6-4
d_call: .
cdr3_aa: CASSKHPRETNEQFF
cdr3_nt: TGTGCCAGCAGCAAACACCCCAGGGAAACCAATGAGCAGTTCTTC

cdr3_length: 13
j_call: TRBJ2-7
clone_size: .
v_call: TRBV2
d_call: TRBD1
cdr3_aa: CATAQGSTYEQYF
cdr3_nt: TGTGCCACCGCACAGGGGAGCACCTACGAGCAGTACTTC

cdr3_length: 12
j_call: TRBJ2-7
clone_size: .
v_call: TRBV10-3
d_call: .
cdr3_aa: CAIANLQGEQYF
cdr3_nt: TGTGCCATCGCCAATCTCCAGGGCGAGCAGTACTTC

cdr3_length: 16
j_call: TRBJ1-6
clone_size: .
v_call: TRBV5-1
d_call: TRBD1
cdr3_aa: CASSSDLTGGNSPLHF
cdr3_nt: TGCGCCAGCAGCTCAGACCTAACAGGGGGCAATTCACCCCTCCACTTT

cdr3_length: 15
j_call: TRBJ1-1
clone_size: .
v_call: TRBV6-6
d_call: TRBD1
cdr3_aa: CASSSGQGENTEAFF
cdr3_nt: TGTGCCAGCAGTTCTGGACAGGGGGAGAACACTGAAGCTTTCTTT

cdr3_length: 13
j_call: TRBJ1-1
clone_size: .
v_call: TRBV6-5
d_call: TRBD1
cdr3_aa: CASTRQGNTEAFF
cdr3_nt: TGTGCCAGCACCCGACAGGGGAACACTGAAGCTTTCTTT

cdr3_length: 15
j_call: TRBJ2-1
clone_size: .
v_call: TRBV5-1
d_call: TRBD2
cdr3_aa: CASSSGTSPYNEQFF
cdr3_nt: TGCGCCAGCAGCTCCGGGACTAGTCCCTACAATGAGCAGTTCTTC

cdr3_length: 18
j_call: TRBJ2-6
clone_size: .
v_call: TRBV7-9
d_call: .
cdr3_aa: CASRPGLQGAGGANVLTF
cdr3_nt: TGTGCCAGCAGGCCGGGACTACAGGGAGCTGGTGGGGCCAACGTCCTGACTTTC

cdr3_length: 15
j_call: TRBJ1-5
clone_size: .
v_call: TRBV7-2
d_call: TRBD1
cdr3_aa: CASSLETGLRQPQHF
cdr3_nt: TGTGCCAGCAGCTTAGAGACAGGGCTTAGGCAGCCCCAGCATTTT

cdr3_length: 16
j_call: TRBJ2-3
clone_size: .
v_call: TRBV10-1
d_call: TRBD2
cdr3_aa: CATKTSGSITGDTQYF
cdr3_nt: TGCGCCACCAAGACGAGCGGGAGCATAACGGGAGATACGCAGTATTTT

cdr3_length: 15
j_call: TRBJ2-3
clone_size: .
v_call: TRBV28
d_call: .
cdr3_aa: CASSYLGGGPDTQYF
cdr3_nt: TGTGCCAGCAGTTACCTGGGTGGGGGCCCAGATACGCAGTATTTT

cdr3_length: 15
j_call: TRBJ1-6
clone_size: .
v_call: TRBV7-9
d_call: TRBD1
cdr3_aa: CASSLGGQGSSPLHF
cdr3_nt: TGTGCCAGCAGCTTAGGGGGACAGGGGAGTTCACCCCTCCACTTT

cdr3_length: 14
j_call: TRBJ2-1
clone_size: once
v_call: TRBV11-2
d_call: TRBD2
cdr3_aa: CASSPLVGTTFQFF
cdr3_nt: TGTGCCAGCAGCCCCTTGGTTGGGACTACCTTTCAGTTCTTC

cdr3_length: 14
j_call: TRBJ2-3
clone_size: .
v_call: TRBV5-1
d_call: TRBD2
cdr3_aa: CASSPSSTSGAQYF
cdr3_nt: TGCGCCAGCAGCCCATCCTCGACTAGCGGAGCGCAGTATTTT

cdr3_length: 15
j_call: TRBJ2-7
clone_size: .
v_call: TRBV6-5
d_call: .
cdr3_aa: CASSYSNPRAHEQYF
cdr3_nt: TGTGCCAGCAGTTACTCGAACCCCAGGGCCCACGAGCAGTACTTC

cdr3_length: 17
j_call: TRBJ1-1
clone_size: .
v_call: TRBV7-3
d_call: TRBD1
cdr3_aa: CASSQWGTGIEDTEAFF
cdr3_nt: TGTGCCAGCAGCCAGTGGGGGACAGGGATCGAAGACACTGAAGCTTTCTTT

cdr3_length: 19
j_call: TRBJ2-2
clone_size: .
v_call: TRBV5-1
d_call: TRBD2
cdr3_aa: CASSFGQRGATPNTGELFF
cdr3_nt: TGCGCCAGCAGCTTCGGGCAGCGGGGGGCCACCCCGAACACCGGGGAGCTGTTTTTT

cdr3_length: 14
j_call: TRBJ2-7
clone_size: .
v_call: TRBV9
d_call: .
cdr3_aa: CASSVVPGSYEQYF
cdr3_nt: TGTGCCAGCAGCGTAGTACCGGGTAGCTACGAGCAGTACTTC

cdr3_length: 13
j_call: TRBJ1-1
clone_size: .
v_call: TRBV6-5
d_call: .
cdr3_aa: CASSYSRGTEAFF
cdr3_nt: TGTGCCAGCAGTTACAGCCGGGGGACTGAAGCTTTCTTT

cdr3_length: 15
j_call: TRBJ2-1
clone_size: .
v_call: TRBV4-3
d_call: .
cdr3_aa: CASSQVQGSYNEQFF
cdr3_nt: TGCGCCAGCAGCCAAGTACAGGGCTCCTACAATGAGCAGTTCTTC

cdr3_length: 15
j_call: TRBJ1-4
clone_size: .
v_call: TRBV19
d_call: TRBD1
cdr3_aa: CASSMMGQINEKLFF
cdr3_nt: TGTGCCAGTAGTATGATGGGACAGATTAATGAAAAACTGTTTTTT

cdr3_length: 17
j_call: TRBJ2-2
clone_size: .
v_call: TRBV4-3
d_call: TRBD2
cdr3_aa: CASSQDLAGRNTGELFF
cdr3_nt: TGCGCCAGCAGCCAAGATTTAGCGGGACGGAACACCGGGGAGCTGTTTTTT

cdr3_length: 14
j_call: TRBJ1-4
clone_size: once
v_call: TRBV28
d_call: .
cdr3_aa: CASRNRAKNEKLFF
cdr3_nt: TGTGCCAGCAGGAACAGGGCTAAGAATGAAAAACTGTTTTTT

cdr3_length: 14
j_call: TRBJ2-5
clone_size: .
v_call: TRBV18
d_call: .
cdr3_aa: CASSPRTFTETQYF
cdr3_nt: TGTGCCAGCTCACCAAGGACATTTACGGAGACCCAGTACTTC

cdr3_length: 11
j_call: TRBJ2-7
clone_size: .
v_call: TRBV20-1
d_call: .
cdr3_aa: CSAQTPGEQYF
cdr3_nt: TGCAGTGCCCAAACCCCGGGCGAGCAGTACTTC

cdr3_length: 15
j_call: TRBJ1-1
clone_size: .
v_call: TRBV15
d_call: TRBD1
cdr3_aa: CATSPGQGLNTEAFF
cdr3_nt: TGTGCCACCAGTCCTGGACAGGGACTGAACACTGAAGCTTTCTTT

cdr3_length: 14
j_call: TRBJ2-2
clone_size: .
v_call: TRBV27
d_call: .
cdr3_aa: CASSPAGVTGELFF
cdr3_nt: TGTGCCAGCAGTCCGGCAGGGGTCACCGGGGAGCTGTTTTTT

cdr3_length: 14
j_call: TRBJ2-3
clone_size: .
v_call: TRBV10-1
d_call: .
cdr3_aa: CASTPGGGGDTQYF
cdr3_nt: TGCGCCAGCACCCCCGGGGGAGGGGGAGATACGCAGTATTTT

cdr3_length: 14
j_call: TRBJ2-5
clone_size: once
v_call: TRBV27
d_call: TRBD1
cdr3_aa: CASRPRGQQETQYF
cdr3_nt: TGTGCCAGCAGGCCACGGGGACAGCAAGAGACCCAGTACTTC

cdr3_length: 15
j_call: TRBJ2-2
clone_size: few
v_call: TRBV2
d_call: .
cdr3_aa: CATKGYGSSTGELFF
cdr3_nt: TGTGCCACCAAGGGGTACGGGAGCTCTACCGGGGAGCTGTTTTTT